These T cell receptor beta chains were read from a single sample in a study of T cell responses to AZD1222 COVID-19 vaccine. The table came from immunoSEQ multiplex PCR; TCRdb's copy has only in-frame clones and leaves some out. The table has 150,000 or so clones, 92% seen once. The sample in question was peripheral blood, obtained 28 days after the second AZD1222 dose. The receptors were sampled from an adult who received the AZD1222 COVID-19 vaccine. Both conserved end residues are part of each CDR3. A D gene is named only where the DNA matches it firmly. Size is omitted from some rows. Given values are once, few, many or a class for expanded clones.

D: TRBD1; J: TRBJ1-2; V: TRBV19; size: NA; DNA: TGTGCCAGTAGTTTTGGACAGGGTAACTATGGCTACACCTTC; CDR3: CASSFGQGNYGYTF
D: TRBD1; J: TRBJ1-6; V: TRBV19; size: NA; DNA: TGTGCCAGTAGGATTGGGACAGCCTTTAATTCACCCCTCCACTTT; CDR3: CASRIGTAFNSPLHF
D: NA; J: TRBJ1-6; V: TRBV30; size: NA; DNA: TGTGCCTGCTCCCGACAGGATAATTCACCCCTCCACTTT; CDR3: CACSRQDNSPLHF
D: TRBD2; J: TRBJ2-7; V: TRBV20-1; size: NA; DNA: TGCAGTGCTAGTGCCGGAGGACTAGCGCCGGAGATAGGCGAGCAGTACTTC; CDR3: CSASAGGLAPEIGEQYF
D: NA; J: TRBJ1-3; V: TRBV7-2; size: NA; DNA: TGTGCCAGCAGCTTTTCGACCGGAGCTAGTGGAAACACCATATATTTT; CDR3: CASSFSTGASGNTIYF
D: TRBD2; J: TRBJ2-5; V: TRBV5-4; size: NA; DNA: TGTGCCAGCAGCTTTGGGGGACTAGGCGGACAAGAGACCCAGTACTTC; CDR3: CASSFGGLGGQETQYF
D: NA; J: TRBJ2-6; V: TRBV5-5; size: NA; DNA: TGTGCCAGCAGCTTCAGTGCTTCTGGGGCCAACGTCCTGACTTTC; CDR3: CASSFSASGANVLTF
D: NA; J: TRBJ1-4; V: TRBV6-5; size: NA; DNA: TGTGCCAGCAGTTATTCAGGGGACGGAGAAAAACTGTTTTTT; CDR3: CASSYSGDGEKLFF
D: TRBD2; J: TRBJ2-2; V: TRBV19; size: NA; DNA: TGTGCCAGCAGGGGACTAGCGGGAAACACCGGGGAGCTGTTTTTT; CDR3: CASRGLAGNTGELFF
D: NA; J: TRBJ1-3; V: TRBV21-1; size: NA; DNA: TGTGCCGCCGGGAAGGGATCGGGAGGAAACACCATATATTTT; CDR3: CAAGKGSGGNTIYF
D: TRBD1; J: TRBJ2-1; V: TRBV19; size: NA; DNA: TGTGCCAGTAGTCCCGGACAGGGGGCCGATGAGCAGTTCTTC; CDR3: CASSPGQGADEQFF
D: NA; J: TRBJ1-3; V: TRBV3-1/TRBV3-2; size: NA; DNA: TGTGCCAGCAGCCAAGATGGCGCCAGGGGACCTGGAAACACCATATATTTT; CDR3: CASSQDGARGPGNTIYF
D: NA; J: TRBJ1-1; V: TRBV18; size: NA; DNA: TGTGCCAGCTCACCACAAGGTAACACTGAAGCTTTCTTT; CDR3: CASSPQGNTEAFF
D: NA; J: TRBJ1-6; V: TRBV19; size: NA; DNA: TGTGCCAGTAGTACCGGGACCCGACTCCTATCACCCCTCCACTTT; CDR3: CASSTGTRLLSPLHF
D: NA; J: TRBJ1-6; V: TRBV5-1; size: NA; DNA: TGCGCCAGCAGCTTGGCGGCAGGGTTTTCACCCCTCCACTTT; CDR3: CASSLAAGFSPLHF
D: NA; J: TRBJ2-2; V: TRBV27; size: once; DNA: TGTGCCAGCAGTTTCGGCAGGGCGACCGGGGAGCTGTTTTTT; CDR3: CASSFGRATGELFF
D: NA; J: TRBJ2-1; V: TRBV11-2; size: once; DNA: TGTGCCAGCAGCCCTACGGGACTCCCATCTGGTAATGAGCAGTTCTTC; CDR3: CASSPTGLPSGNEQFF
D: NA; J: TRBJ1-1; V: TRBV15; size: NA; DNA: TGTGCCACCAGCACCCACTCCGCTGAAGCTTTCTTT; CDR3: CATSTHSAEAFF
D: NA; J: TRBJ2-7; V: TRBV27; size: NA; DNA: TGTGCCAGCAGGAGGCCCGGGGACGAGCAGTACTTC; CDR3: CASRRPGDEQYF
D: NA; J: TRBJ1-2; V: TRBV19; size: NA; DNA: TGTGCCAGTAGTATCGGCTCCCGGGGGCATGGCTACACCTTC; CDR3: CASSIGSRGHGYTF
D: NA; J: TRBJ2-3; V: TRBV7-2; size: NA; DNA: TGTGCCAGCAGCTTCGGAGGGGTGAGCACAGATACGCAGTATTTT; CDR3: CASSFGGVSTDTQYF
D: TRBD1; J: TRBJ2-5; V: TRBV5-1; size: NA; DNA: TGCGCCAGCGATCCGGGACAGGGTTACCAAGAGACCCAGTACTTC; CDR3: CASDPGQGYQETQYF
D: NA; J: TRBJ2-7; V: TRBV7-2; size: NA; DNA: TGTGCCAGCAGCTTAGGTTTTAGCGGCTACGAGCAGTACTTC; CDR3: CASSLGFSGYEQYF
D: NA; J: TRBJ1-3; V: TRBV1; size: NA; DNA: TGCACCAGCAGCTATAGCCGGGGGAGGCCCTCTGGAAACACCATATATTTT; CDR3: CTSSYSRGRPSGNTIYF
D: NA; J: TRBJ1-3; V: TRBV5-6; size: NA; DNA: TGTGCCAGCAGCTTTAGTAGCTCTGGAAACACCATATATTTT; CDR3: CASSFSSSGNTIYF
D: NA; J: TRBJ1-2; V: TRBV19; size: NA; DNA: TGTGCCTCAAAGGGAGGACGCGGCTACACCTTC; CDR3: CASKGGRGYTF
D: NA; J: TRBJ1-1; V: TRBV2; size: NA; DNA: TGTGCCAGCAGGACGGACTTGGACACTGAAGCTTTCTTT; CDR3: CASRTDLDTEAFF
D: NA; J: TRBJ1-6; V: TRBV27; size: NA; DNA: TGTGCCAGCAGCCCCGGGGGCAGCTATAATTCACCCCTCCACTTT; CDR3: CASSPGGSYNSPLHF
D: TRBD2; J: TRBJ2-3; V: TRBV4-2; size: NA; DNA: TGTGCCAGCAGTCAGACCGGGATTGTAGCGGGAGGCACAGATACGCAGTATTTT; CDR3: CASSQTGIVAGGTDTQYF
D: NA; J: TRBJ2-1; V: TRBV11-2; size: NA; DNA: TGTGCCAGCGGAAACAATGAGCAGTTCTTC; CDR3: CASGNNEQFF
D: NA; J: TRBJ2-2; V: TRBV18; size: NA; DNA: TGTGCCAGCTCACCGGACAGGAACACCGGGGAGCTGTTTTTT; CDR3: CASSPDRNTGELFF
D: NA; J: TRBJ2-1; V: TRBV10-1; size: NA; DNA: TGCGCCAGCAGTGACTTCGGGGAGCGGAGCGGACTTGGGTACAATGAGCAGTTCTTC; CDR3: CASSDFGERSGLGYNEQFF
D: TRBD1; J: TRBJ1-2; V: TRBV15; size: NA; DNA: TGTGCCACCAGCGGGAGCAGACAGGGGTTGCCCTATGGCTACACCTTC; CDR3: CATSGSRQGLPYGYTF
D: NA; J: TRBJ2-2; V: TRBV28; size: once; DNA: TGTGCCAGCAGGGAGAACACCGGGGAGCTGTTTTTT; CDR3: CASRENTGELFF
D: TRBD1; J: TRBJ1-4; V: TRBV3-1/TRBV3-2; size: NA; DNA: TGTGCCAGCAGCCAAGGGACAGGGGGCTTTCCTAATGAAAAACTGTTTTTT; CDR3: CASSQGTGGFPNEKLFF
D: TRBD2; J: TRBJ2-6; V: TRBV3-1/TRBV3-2; size: few; DNA: TGTGCCAGCAGCCCGGGGGAGGGGAGCTCTGGGGCCAACGTCCTGACTTTC; CDR3: CASSPGEGSSGANVLTF
D: NA; J: TRBJ2-5; V: TRBV14; size: NA; DNA: TGTGCCAGCAGCCAAGCCGCGACTAGCCAAGAGACCCAGTACTTC; CDR3: CASSQAATSQETQYF
D: TRBD2; J: TRBJ2-1; V: TRBV7-2; size: few; DNA: TGTGCCAGCAGCCCTCCGGGACTAGCGGGCAATGAGCAGTTCTTC; CDR3: CASSPPGLAGNEQFF
D: NA; J: TRBJ2-3; V: TRBV9; size: NA; DNA: TGTGCCAGCAGCGTAGGTCCATTCACAGATACGCAGTATTTT; CDR3: CASSVGPFTDTQYF
D: NA; J: TRBJ1-1; V: TRBV27; size: NA; DNA: TGTGCCAGCAGTTTAACGGGCCAGCAACCCTCCATGAACACTGAAGCTTTCTTT; CDR3: CASSLTGQQPSMNTEAFF
D: TRBD1; J: TRBJ1-3; V: TRBV2; size: NA; DNA: TGTGCCAGCGGCAGACAGGGCCTCTCTGGAAACACCATATATTTT; CDR3: CASGRQGLSGNTIYF
D: NA; J: TRBJ2-7; V: TRBV6-2/TRBV6-3; size: NA; DNA: TGTGCCAGCAGTTACTTGACTTACACCTACGAGCAGTACTTC; CDR3: CASSYLTYTYEQYF
D: NA; J: TRBJ1-1; V: TRBV28; size: NA; DNA: TGTGCCAGCAGTTTTTTCTGGCGGGGAGGTTGGACTGAAGCTTTCTTT; CDR3: CASSFFWRGGWTEAFF
D: TRBD2; J: TRBJ2-7; V: TRBV5-4; size: NA; DNA: TGTGCCAGCAGCCCCGGGACTAGCGGGAACCACGAGCAGTACTTC; CDR3: CASSPGTSGNHEQYF
D: NA; J: TRBJ2-6; V: TRBV7-2; size: NA; DNA: TGTGCCAGCAGCCCAGGGGTAGTTGGGGCCAACGTCCTGACTTTC; CDR3: CASSPGVVGANVLTF
D: TRBD1; J: TRBJ1-2; V: TRBV4-2; size: few; DNA: TGTGCCAGCAGCCAAGCCGGGACAGGGGACTATGGCTACACCTTC; CDR3: CASSQAGTGDYGYTF
D: NA; J: TRBJ1-5; V: TRBV10-3; size: NA; DNA: TGTGCCATCAGTGAGGGTGCCCGCAATCAGCCCCAGCATTTT; CDR3: CAISEGARNQPQHF
D: NA; J: TRBJ1-5; V: TRBV19; size: once; DNA: TGTGCCAGTACCGAGGGGAGGGGGAGCAATCAGCCCCAGCATTTT; CDR3: CASTEGRGSNQPQHF
D: TRBD1; J: TRBJ2-2; V: TRBV19; size: NA; DNA: TGTGCCAGCCGGGGACAGGGGAACACCGGGGAGCTGTTTTTT; CDR3: CASRGQGNTGELFF
D: NA; J: TRBJ1-1; V: TRBV15; size: NA; DNA: TGTGCCACCAGCAGAGTTTCGGCCGGGAACACTGAAGCTTTCTTT; CDR3: CATSRVSAGNTEAFF
D: NA; J: TRBJ2-1; V: TRBV5-1; size: NA; DNA: TGCGCCAGCAGCTTGGGCTTGAGCCCAAGCTACAATGAGCAGTTCTTC; CDR3: CASSLGLSPSYNEQFF
D: TRBD1; J: TRBJ2-2; V: TRBV19; size: NA; DNA: TGTGCCAGTAAGGGGACAGGGACCGGGGAGCTGTTTTTT; CDR3: CASKGTGTGELFF